This T cell receptor beta chain was documented in a study of shared clonotypes between healthy human individuals. Across the study: Researchers assigned three CD4 naive, three CD4 memory, two CD8 naive and one CD8 memory plate to each donor. General study results and limits: Between a handful of donors, naive CD4 clonotypes were shared at a level of about 5%.

Donors comprised healthy HIV-negative adults lacking recent acute infections or vaccinations. A split of CD4+ cells into CD45RA+ naive and CD45RA-negative memory subsets was performed. Trimming shortened V by 5 bases and J by 6 bases, and 8 bases separated the two germline ends. The CDR3 consists of 13 residues. Per the germline V gene, CDR1 is MNHEY and CDR2 is SVGAGI. About this clone itself: Its antigen is not known.

Sequenced by immunoSEQ multiplex PCR; TCRdb stores in-frame clones only, minus some. The sample comprises 950,000 to 1,100,000 clones, around 76% of which are singletons, and about 1.5% rests with the top ten. The rearrangement links TRBV6-5 to TRBJ1-6; D perhaps matches TRBD1 (6 bases). The TCR sequence derives from a man aged 18 to 30 in good health. Sequenced material: memory CD4+ T cells sorted from blood. Subset reported: CD45RA-negative fraction. The DNA for the CDR3 is TGTGCCAGCAGTCCCAGGGGTAATTCACCCCTCCACTTT. Its protein product is CASSPRGNSPLHF.